The 14 T cell receptor beta chains reported below all come from one sample, sequenced in a study of blood T cell repertoires in COVID-19. Repertoires were generated with immunoSEQ multiplex PCR, while TCRdb's copy carries only in-frame clones and drops some. The repertoire holds about 230,000 clones, over 80% seen once, with 2% to 3% in the top ten. The sequencing input was peripheral blood. All receptors derive from a woman in her seventies with active or convalescent COVID-19.

J is TRBJ2-2 and V is TRBV18, with D unresolved. The V and J ends lost 2 bases and 1 base respectively, with 17 bases between them. The V gene's germline CDR1 is KGHSH and CDR2 LQKENI. The CDR3 sequence is 18 residues long. This CDR3 is CASSPVTKAPVNTGELFF. In nucleotides, the CDR3 is TGTGCCAGCTCACCAGTTACCAAAGCGCCCGTGAACACCGGGGAGCTGTTTTTT.

The chain has TRBV30 and TRBJ1-1; D is unclear. The CDR3 loop spans 13 amino acids. Germline V gene lookup returns CDR1 GTSNPN and CDR2 SVGIG (reference sequence). V was trimmed by 3 bases and J by 1 base, leaving 9 bases between them. As DNA, the CDR3 is TGTGCCTGGAGCCGTCAAGCGAACACTGAAGCTTTCTTT. As protein: CAWSRQANTEAFF.

The chain links TRBV6-5 to TRBJ2-1, with 8 bases aligning to TRBD1. Trimming removed 8 bases from V and 8 bases from J; junction bases left unmatched: 14. This CDR3 is 15 amino acids long. CDR1 and CDR2 (germline): MNHEY, SVGAGI. Here the CDR3 DNA reads TGTGCCAGCGGATACACAGGCAGGGGGCTAGATGAGCAGTTCTTC. This codes for CASGYTGRGLDEQFF.

This clone occurred once. The V gene is TRBV3-1 (or the pseudogene TRBV3-2), the J gene TRBJ2-3, with D possibly matching TRBD1 (5 bases). Germline loops: CDR1 LGHDT, CDR2 YNNKEL (reference sequence). V was clipped by 0 bases and J by 6 bases, with 16 bases between them. The CDR3 extends over 16 amino acids. The CDR3 DNA sequence: TGTGCCAGCAGCCAAGAGAGGTGGAGCAGGGTGGATACGCAGTATTTT. Residues: CASSQERWSRVDTQYF.

The chain is built from TRBV9 and TRBJ2-2, with a weak D call TRBD1 (6 bases). CDR1 is SGDLS, CDR2 YYNGEE, per germline. The V end was cut by 3 bases, the J end by 7 bases, with 16 bases between. This CDR3 has 15 amino acids. The CDR3: CASSDRRTDHGELFF. The CDR3 coding sequence is TGTGCCAGCAGCGACAGACGGACAGATCACGGGGAGCTGTTTTTT.

The chain carries TRBV5-1 and TRBJ1-4; 7 bases agree with TRBD1. The CDR3 loop spans 14 amino acids. The germline V gene has CDR1 SGHRS and CDR2 YFSETQ. Trimming removed 2 bases from V and 5 bases from J; junction bases left unmatched: 3. In DNA, the CDR3 is TGCGCCAGCAGCTTCCAGGGGGGCAATGAAAAACTGTTTTTT. It codes for CASSFQGGNEKLFF.

This rearrangement joins TRBV2 to TRBJ1-1; 10 bases align to TRBD1. This CDR3 contains 14 residues. Trimming took 4 bases from V and 9 from J; bases not matched to a gene: 8. Germline assignment: CDR1 SNHLY and CDR2 FYNNEI. The CDR3 region is CASSAETGGLKAFF. As DNA, the CDR3 is TGTGCCAGCAGTGCGGAGACAGGGGGCCTCAAAGCTTTCTTT.

The chain uses TRBV23-1 and TRBJ2-7; 8 bases match TRBD1. TRBV23-1 is an ORF; its function is uncertain. The CDR3 consists of 17 residues. The junction had 14 bases not matched to a gene; V was cut back by 6 bases and J by 1 base. The DNA of the CDR3 is TGCGCCAGCAGCCTCCGGGACAGGACTCCTTCATCCTACGAGCAGTACTTC. Its translation: CASSLRDRTPSSYEQYF.

The chain recombines TRBV11-2 with TRBJ2-7, with TRBD2 identical over 8 bases. The V gene's germline CDR1 is SGHAT and CDR2 FQNNGV. The CDR3 extends over 15 amino acids. V lost 1 base, J lost 3 bases, and 5 bases stayed unmatched. DNA for the CDR3: TGTGCCAGCAGCTTAGGGGTAGCGGGGTACTACGAGCAGTACTTC. Amino acids: CASSLGVAGYYEQYF.

This sequence joins TRBV28 and TRBJ1-5, with 7 positions matching TRBD1. V trimming: 3 bases; J trimming: 5 bases; junction bases outside the gene matches: 7. CDR1 MDHEN and CDR2 SYDVKM come from the germline V gene. CDR3 length: 15 residues. The CDR3 loop reads CASSLDFGQDQPQHF. The CDR3, as DNA: TGTGCCAGCAGTTTGGACTTCGGACAGGATCAGCCCCAGCATTTT.

The J gene is TRBJ1-5, the V gene TRBV11-2; 10 bases are shared with TRBD1. CDR1 is SGHAT, CDR2 FQNNGV, per germline. The CDR3 is 17 residues long. V was pared by 0 bases and J by 3 bases, with 5 bases of the junction left unmatched. This CDR3 reads CASSLDRTGGNNQPQHF. The CDR3 bases are TGTGCCAGCAGCTTAGATCGGACAGGGGGAAACAATCAGCCCCAGCATTTT.

This clone was seen more than once but under ten times. The CDR3 nucleotides are TGTGCCAGCAGCCAAGGAGCGGGAGGGCCGTACGAGCAGTACTTC. Its translation is CASSQGAGGPYEQYF. The chain has TRBV4-2 and TRBJ2-7; 10 bases map to TRBD2. Looked up from germline, CDR1 is LGHNA and CDR2 is YNFKEQ. J lost 4 bases, V lost 1 base, and 4 bases had no gene match. The CDR3 has 15 residues.

The CDR3 DNA follows: TGTGCCAGCAGCGTGACAGCCCCCAGCAATCAGCCCCAGCATTTT. It codes for CASSVTAPSNQPQHF. The rearrangement uses TRBV6-6 and TRBJ1-5, with TRBD1 as a possible D gene (5 bases). This CDR3 contains 15 residues. The germline V gene encodes CDR1 MNHNY and CDR2 SVGAGI (reference sequence). Trimming removed 6 bases at V and 1 base at J, with 13 bases between.

This chain uses TRBV14 with TRBJ2-2, with TRBD2 identical over 10 bases. The V gene end was trimmed by 4 bases and the J gene end by 3 bases; junction bases not matched to a gene: 5. This CDR3 comprises 16 residues. The V gene's germline CDR1 is SGHDN and CDR2 FVKESK. DNA of the CDR3: TGTGCCAGCAGCCTAAAGCGGGGGGGCTACACCGGGGAGCTGTTTTTT. Translated, it gives CASSLKRGGYTGELFF.